This is a list of T cell receptor beta chains from one sample in a study of tumor-infiltrating lymphocytes in primary liver carcinoma. Using its own MiXCR run on the multiplex PCR reads, TCRdb lists one record per CDR3 protein. Of fewer than 85,000 distinct CDR3 sequences detected, around 66% appear once; the ten largest clones hold about 26%. Sequenced input: tumor-adjacent normal liver tissue. These receptors were collected from a man between 35 and 55 years old with primary liver carcinoma and hepatitis B virus infection. Each CDR3 is given with its conserved first and last residue. Fields, in order: V gene, clone size, D gene, J gene, CDR3 DNA, CDR3 protein. The D gene is left open where the match is weak. Clone size is stated in some rows and not others, as once, few, many or a class when expanded.

>TRBV21-1|.|.|TRBJ2-5
TGTGCCAGCAGCAAAGAGGAGAAAAGGGGAGAGACCCAGTACTTC
CASSKEEKRGETQYF
>TRBV12-3/TRBV12-4|many|TRBD1|TRBJ1-5
TGTGCCAGCACTGCTACAGGGGGAGGTCAGCCCCAGCATTTT
CASTATGGGQPQHF
>TRBV6-6|.|.|TRBJ2-3
TGTGCCAGCAGTTACTCAGCGGAAGCCACAGATGCGCAGTATTTT
CASSYSAEATDAQYF
>TRBV11-1|.|TRBD2|TRBJ2-4
TGTGCCAGCTGCTTTCCTGGGACTAGCGTGACCAAAAACATTCAGTACTTC
CASCFPGTSVTKNIQYF
>TRBV24-1|.|.|TRBJ2-3
TGTGCCACCAGTGAGACGGGAGTGAACACAGGTACGCAGTATTTT
CATSETGVNTGTQYF
>TRBV2|.|TRBD1|TRBJ2-3
TGTGCCAGCAGCCTTACAGGGGTGGGAGTAGATACGCAGTATTTT
CASSLTGVGVDTQYF
>TRBV19|.|.|TRBJ2-1
TGTGCCAGTAACTCGGGGCGGTACAATGAGCAGTTCTTC
CASNSGRYNEQFF
>TRBV6-5|many|.|TRBJ2-3
TGTGCCAGCAGTCCCCGGGGGCTAAGCACAGATACGCAGTATTTT
CASSPRGLSTDTQYF
>TRBV11-2|.|.|TRBJ2-7
TGTGCCAGCTGCTTTCATGGCTCATACGAGCAGTACTTC
CASCFHGSYEQYF
>TRBV6-6|.|.|TRBJ2-3
TGTGCCAGCAGCATATTCAGGGAAAGTACAGATATGCAGTATTTT
CASSIFRESTDMQYF
>TRBV6-2/TRBV6-3|.|.|TRBJ2-3
TGTGCCAGCAGTTCTCAGGCACTCACAGATACGCAGTATTTT
CASSSQALTDTQYF
>TRBV2|.|.|TRBJ2-7
TGTGCCAACAGTGAAGCTGCGTTAGGGGTCGACGAGCAGTACTTC
CANSEAALGVDEQYF
>TRBV18|.|.|TRBJ2-1
TGTGCCAGCTCAAGAGGGCCTCAGCGGGCCTACAATGAGCTGTTCTTC
CASSRGPQRAYNELFF
>TRBV6-2/TRBV6-3|.|.|TRBJ2-7
TGTGCCAGCAGTTACTCGATTCCTAACCTGACCTACGAGCAGTACTTC
CASSYSIPNLTYEQYF
>TRBV12-3/TRBV12-4|.|.|TRBJ2-5
TGTGCAAGCAGTTTAGAGGGGACCCATTACTTC
CASSLEGTHYF
>TRBV6-1|.|.|TRBJ2-7
TGTGCCAGCAGTGAAACGTGGGAGCAATACTTC
CASSETWEQYF
>TRBV5-4|.|.|TRBJ2-2
TGTGCCAGCAGCTCGTGGACCGGGGAACTGTTTTTT
CASSSWTGELFF
>TRBV19|.|.|TRBJ2-7
TGTGCCAGTAGTTCCCCGACGGAGACGGGTGAGCAGTACTTC
CASSSPTETGEQYF
>TRBV6-2/TRBV6-3|.|.|TRBJ2-1
TGTGCCAGCAGGGCAGGTCTCAGGGGAGAAGGGTACAATGAGCAGTTCTTC
CASRAGLRGEGYNEQFF
>TRBV11-2|.|.|TRBJ1-5
TGTGCCAGCAACTTAGATCGGGCAGGGGACTCAGATACGCAGCATTTT
CASNLDRAGDSDTQHF
>TRBV5-4|.|TRBD2|TRBJ2-7
TGTGCCAGCAGTATGAGCGGGACTAGCGAGCACGAGCGGTACTTC
CASSMSGTSEHERYF
>TRBV4-1|many|TRBD1|TRBJ1-6
TGCGCCAGCAGCCAAGCGGACAGGGCGTTTTATAATTCACCCCTCCACTTT
CASSQADRAFYNSPLHF
>TRBV10-2|.|.|TRBJ2-7
TGCGCCTGCAGTGTCCGGGACAAAAGCTCCTACGAGCAGTACTTC
CACSVRDKSSYEQYF
>TRBV11-2|.|.|TRBJ2-1
TGTGCTAGCAGGCCCTACAATGAGCAGTTCTTC
CASRPYNEQFF
>TRBV5-5|.|.|TRBJ1-2
TGTGCCAGCAGCACGGCATGCTATGGCTACACCTTC
CASSTACYGYTF
>TRBV6-5|.|TRBD2|TRBJ2-7
TGTGCCAGCAGCTATGGGACTATCGGAACCTACGAGCAGTACTTC
CASSYGTIGTYEQYF
>TRBV11-2|.|.|TRBJ2-7
TGTGCCAGCAGCCGGGGGGCCGCCGCCTACGAGCAGTACTTC
CASSRGAAAYEQYF
>TRBV5-1|few|TRBD1|TRBJ2-2
TGCGCCAACAGCTTGCAGGGGGCGAACACCGGGGAGTTGTTTTTT
CANSLQGANTGELFF
>TRBV7-9|.|.|TRBJ2-2
TGCGCCAGCAGCTCCGAGATCACCGGGGAGCCGTTTTTT
CASSSEITGEPFF
>TRBV9|.|.|TRBJ2-7
.
CNSSVGTGIYEQYF
>TRBV5-1|.|TRBD1|TRBJ2-7
TGCGCCTGCAGCTGGGGACAGGGAGGCGTGCGCGAGCAGTACTTC
CACSWGQGGVREQYF
>TRBV28|.|.|TRBJ2-7
TGCGCCAGCAGTTTACTAGTGGGGTACTACGAGCAGTACTTC
CASSLLVGYYEQYF
>TRBV11-2|.|TRBD2|TRBJ2-1
TGTGGCAGTAGCCCCGGGACTAGCGACTACAATGAGCAGTTCTTC
CGSSPGTSDYNEQFF
>TRBV10-3|many|.|TRBJ1-4
TGTGCCAGCGCGGAGGACCGACAGGTTTCCACGCTTGGAAAACTGTTTTTT
CASAEDRQVSTLGKLFF
>TRBV5-4|.|.|TRBJ2-7
TGTGTCAGCAGTCTAACTTTCGGCGAGCAGTACTTC
CVSSLTFGEQYF
>TRBV11-1|.|.|TRBJ2-4
TGTGCAAGCAGCTTTCCCGGGGCTAACGGGAACAAAAACATTCAGTACTTC
CASSFPGANGNKNIQYF
>TRBV29-1|.|.|TRBJ2-7
TGCAGTGTTGAAAAAGAACGGGACGGGAGCTACGAGCAGTGCTTC
CSVEKERDGSYEQCF
>TRBV29-1|medium-sized|TRBD1|TRBJ2-3
TGCAGCGTTTCCGGGACAGGGGCGTCAGATACGCAGTATTTT
CSVSGTGASDTQYF
>TRBV7-3|.|.|TRBJ2-1
TGTGCCAGCAGCCAGTCCAGGACTCTCAATGAGCAGTTCTTC
CASSQSRTLNEQFF
>TRBV5-4|.|TRBD1|TRBJ1-2
TGTGCCAGCAGCTACCCTTCGGGACAGGGAAAAGGCTACACCTTC
CASSYPSGQGKGYTF
>TRBV20-1|.|TRBD1|TRBJ1-6
TGCAGTGCTAGCCTATGGGGACAGGACAATTCACCCCTCCACTTT
CSASLWGQDNSPLHF
>TRBV4-2|.|TRBD2|TRBJ2-3
TGTGCCATCAGCCAAGAACTAGCGCCTCGCACAGATACGCAGTATTTT
CAISQELAPRTDTQYF
>TRBV7-9|many|TRBD2|TRBJ2-6
TGTGCCAGCAGCTTGAGGTTGCTGGCTAGCGGGAGTTCTGGGGCCAACGTCCTGACTTTC
CASSLRLLASGSSGANVLTF
>TRBV12-3/TRBV12-4|.|TRBD2|TRBJ2-1
TGTGCCAGCAGTTTAGGTGGCGGGAGTAAGATGGGTGAGCAGTTCTTC
CASSLGGGSKMGEQFF
>TRBV6-2/TRBV6-3|.|.|TRBJ1-5
TGTACCAGCACCCTCGACAGTTATAGTAATCAGCTCCAGCATTTT
CTSTLDSYSNQLQHF
>TRBV4-3|.|.|TRBJ2-1
TGCTCCAGCAGCCAAGATAGGAGCGGGTTTCACAATGAGCAGCTCTTC
CSSSQDRSGFHNEQLF
>TRBV11-2|many|TRBD1|TRBJ1-4
TGTGCCAGCAGCCCGAATACAGGGGGTCAAAAACTGTTTTTT
CASSPNTGGQKLFF
>TRBV29-1|many|.|TRBJ1-2
TGCAGCGCCTCGGGGGGTAGAGACTATGGCTACACCTTC
CSASGGRDYGYTF